This T cell receptor beta chain is from a study of glioma-infiltrating T cells. Overall study context: About a million peripheral T cells were targeted at about 4.5- to 11-fold coverage. Study observations and caveats: Tissue-blood divergence was below expectation in non-neoplastic patients, above in gliomas. CDR3 overlap between tissue and blood was very small.

TCR alpha and beta CDR3 regions were amplified from RNA using iRepertoire nested multiplex PCR. Tissue mRNA or PBMC total RNA, roughly 100-400 ng, went into one-step reverse transcription and amplification. One entry per CDR3 protein results from TCRdb running MiXCR on the multiplex PCR reads. Among a few hundred thousand distinct CDR3 sequences, 41% were seen once, and the ten largest hold approximately 12%. The length of the CDR3 is 16 residues. Per the germline V gene, CDR1 is SGHAT and CDR2 is FQNNGV. The V end lost 4 bases, the J end lost 2 bases, and 15 bases lay between the germline ends. A note on this clonotype: What it recognizes is unknown.

Sequencing was carried out using glioma tissue, nonneoplastic brain tissue, or PBMCs (not recorded which). This sequence originates from a human donor with low-grade glioma or glioblastoma, undergoing nonglioma brain surgery, or in good health (not recorded which). The rearrangement links TRBV11-2 to TRBJ2-1, with a tentative D call TRBD1 (5 bases). CDR3 sequence (DNA): TGTGCCAGCAGCTCCCGTTGGGGCCTAACCTACAATGAGCAGTTCTTC. This codes for CASSSRWGLTYNEQFF.